These 13 T cell receptor beta chains share one sample of origin, sequenced in a study of T-cell reconstitution after alpha-beta-depleted transplantation in children. Using unique molecular identifiers, the investigators prepared the TCRbeta library. TCRdb recomputed calls from the PCR reads with MiXCR, one row per CDR3 protein. This table holds around 960,000 distinct CDR3 sequences, about 30% found once. The specimen comprised PBMCs, mostly from graft donor cells, sampled 360 days after TCRalphabeta/CD19-depleted stem cell transplant. The source of these receptors is a boy younger than two who had a stem cell transplant for SCID, so the T cells may come from the graft donor.

CDR3 sequence reads: CSARRVAQPQHF. The CDR3 nucleotides are TGCAGTGCTAGGAGGGTCGCTCAGCCCCAGCATTTT. This chain joins TRBV20-1 and TRBJ1-5, with unresolved D. The V gene's germline CDR1 is DFQATT and CDR2 SNEGSKA (reference sequence). The V and J ends lost 3 bases and 6 bases respectively, with 9 bases between them. The CDR3 has 12 amino acids.

This clonotype was seen more than once but under ten times. The chain is built from TRBV13 and TRBJ1-6; D not resolved. With 4 bases removed from V and 8 bases from J, the gap between germline ends came to 9 bases. The CDR3 covers 13 residues. The V gene's germline CDR1 is PRHDT and CDR2 FYEKMQ (reference sequence). The CDR3 protein is CASSYGDHSPLHF. The CDR3, as DNA: TGTGCCAGCAGCTATGGGGATCATTCACCCCTCCACTTT.

This sequence joins TRBV27 and TRBJ2-7; D is unclear. This CDR3 region has 15 residues. Per the germline V gene, CDR1 is MNHEY and CDR2 is SMNVEV (reference sequence). The V and J ends lost 2 bases and 1 base respectively, with 12 bases between them. As DNA, the CDR3 is TGTGCCAGCAGTTTAACGAGTGGCCGGTCCTACGAGCAGTACTTC. Its protein is CASSLTSGRSYEQYF.

This rearrangement joins TRBV4-3 to TRBJ2-1; 9 nucleotides agree with TRBD1. V was clipped by 4 bases and J by 8 bases; unmatched bases: 12. CDR1 and CDR2 (germline): LGHNA, YSLEER. The CDR3 runs 16 residues. CDR3 protein: CASSLRPPGQGDEQFF. The CDR3 DNA reads TGCGCCAGCAGCCTCCGACCCCCGGGACAGGGTGATGAGCAGTTCTTC.

The chain employs TRBV7-9 and TRBJ2-1; D is possibly TRBD1 (6 bases). Looked up from germline, CDR1 is SEHNR and CDR2 is FQNEAQ (reference sequence). Trimming cost V 0 bases and J 9 bases, with 6 bases left between them. The CDR3 covers 12 residues. CDR3 DNA sequence: TGTGCCAGCAGCTTAGCCAGGGGTGAGCAGTTCTTC. This translates into CASSLARGEQFF. Supplemented by reference TRBV7-9 and TRBJ2-1, the full variable domain reads DTGVSQNPRHKITKRGQNVTFRCDPISEHNRLYWYRQTLGQGPEFLTYFQNEAQLEKSRLLSDRFSAERPKGSFSTLEIQRTEQGDSAMYLCASSLARGEQFFGPGTRLTVL.

The chain has TRBV5-1 and TRBJ2-5; possible D gene TRBD1, 6 bases. V lost 0 bases, J lost 5 bases, and 14 bases lay in between. From germline, CDR1 is SGHRS and CDR2 YFSETQ. There are 15 residues in the CDR3. This chain's CDR3 is CASSLESPGVETQYF. The CDR3 DNA is TGCGCCAGCAGCTTGGAGTCCCCAGGGGTGGAGACCCAGTACTTC.

This clonotype occurred a few times. J is TRBJ1-1 and V is TRBV30; the D is unclear. The V end lost 4 bases, the J end lost 2 bases, and 11 bases lay between the germline ends. CDR3 size: 13 residues. The germline CDR1 and CDR2 sequences are GTSNPN and SVGIG (reference sequence). Here the CDR3 reads CAWKMTRNTEAFF. The CDR3 DNA follows: TGTGCCTGGAAGATGACGAGAAACACTGAAGCTTTCTTT. Looking up the rest from reference TRBV30 and TRBJ1-1 gives the full variable domain: SQTIHQWPATLVQPVGSPLSLECTVEGTSNPNLYWYRQAAGRGLQLLFYSVGIGQISSEVPQNLSASRPQDRQFILSSKKLLLSDSGFYLCAWKMTRNTEAFFGQGTRLTVV.

The rearrangement joins TRBV27 to TRBJ2-7; maybe TRBD2 (6 bases). The CDR3 has 15 residues. Germline V gene lookup returns CDR1 MNHEY and CDR2 SMNVEV (reference sequence). V was clipped by 8 bases and J by 3 bases, with 20 bases between them. CDR3 coding DNA: TGTGCCAGCGCCTTTCAGGGCGGGACCTTCTACGAGCAGTACTTC. It specifies CASAFQGGTFYEQYF.

In this sample, this clonotype turned up a few times. This chain uses TRBV29-1 with TRBJ2-7; 9 bases map to TRBD1. With V trimmed by 2 bases and J by 4 bases, 9 bases remained unmatched. Germline V lookup: CDR1 SQVTM, CDR2 ANQGSEA. The CDR3 loop spans 15 amino acids. The CDR3 protein is CSVELSGDRAYEQYF. CDR3 in DNA: TGCAGCGTTGAACTATCCGGGGACAGGGCTTACGAGCAGTACTTC.

This clonotype was counted between two and nine times. V is TRBV3-1 and J is TRBJ1-1, with D maybe TRBD1 (5 bases). The CDR3 runs to 14 residues. Trimming cost V 4 bases and J 7 bases, with 16 bases left between them. Looked up from germline, CDR1 is LGHDT and CDR2 is YNNKEL (reference sequence). This CDR3 reads CASSPRTNGGEAFF. The CDR3 DNA reads TGTGCCAGCAGCCCCCGGACCAACGGGGGTGAAGCTTTCTTT.

This clonotype was seen a few times. The V gene is TRBV5-1, the J gene TRBJ2-1, with a tentative D call TRBD2 (6 bases). Germline V gives CDR1 SGHRS, CDR2 YFSETQ. The CDR3 loop spans 14 amino acids. The ends were cut back, 7 bases at V and 7 bases at J, with 18 bases in the middle. For the CDR3, the DNA is TGCGCCAGCCAGACTAGTCCCCCGGGGAATGAGCAGTTCTTC. Amino acid sequence: CASQTSPPGNEQFF.

This clonotype has more than one count but fewer than ten. The chain carries TRBV29-1 and TRBJ2-5; D is perhaps TRBD1 (6 bases). Trimming took off 6 bases at V and 2 bases at J, with 16 bases between the two ends. Germline-derived CDR1 and CDR2 are SQVTM and ANQGSEA. The CDR3 has 14 residues. The DNA for the CDR3 is TGCAGCGTCCTAACTTACAGGGATCAAGAGACCCAGTACTTC. This codes for CSVLTYRDQETQYF. Filled out from reference TRBV29-1 and TRBJ2-5, the complete variable domain reads SAVISQKPSRDICQRGTSLTIQCQVDSQVTMMFWYRQQPGQSLTLIATANQGSEATYESGFVIDKFPISRPNLTFSTLTVSNMSPEDSSIYLCSVLTYRDQETQYFGPGTRLLVL.

This clonotype was recorded a few times. The CDR3: CASSSERGIGGELFF. CDR3 nucleotide sequence: TGTGCCAGCAGCTCGGAGCGGGGGATAGGCGGGGAGCTGTTTTTT. This sequence joins TRBV7-2 and TRBJ2-2, with 8 bases identical to TRBD2. The CDR3 has 15 residues. Germline-derived CDR1 and CDR2 are SGHTA and FQGNSA. Trimming took 4 bases from V and 7 from J; bases not matched to a gene: 8.